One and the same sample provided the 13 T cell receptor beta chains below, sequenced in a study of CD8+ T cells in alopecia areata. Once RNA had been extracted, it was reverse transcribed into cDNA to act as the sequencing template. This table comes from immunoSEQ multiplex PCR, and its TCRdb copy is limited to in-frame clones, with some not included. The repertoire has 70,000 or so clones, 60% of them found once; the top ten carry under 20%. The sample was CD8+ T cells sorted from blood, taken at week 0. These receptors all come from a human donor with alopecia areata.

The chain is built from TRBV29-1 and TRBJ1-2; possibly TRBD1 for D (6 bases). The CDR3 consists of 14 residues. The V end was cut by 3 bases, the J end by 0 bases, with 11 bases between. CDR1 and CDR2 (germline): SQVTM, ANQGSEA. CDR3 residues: CSVDEGGPNYGYTF. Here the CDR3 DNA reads TGCAGCGTTGATGAGGGGGGTCCTAACTATGGCTACACCTTC. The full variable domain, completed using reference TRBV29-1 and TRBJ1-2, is SAVISQKPSRDICQRGTSLTIQCQVDSQVTMMFWYRQQPGQSLTLIATANQGSEATYESGFVIDKFPISRPNLTFSTLTVSNMSPEDSSIYLCSVDEGGPNYGYTFGSGTRLTVV.

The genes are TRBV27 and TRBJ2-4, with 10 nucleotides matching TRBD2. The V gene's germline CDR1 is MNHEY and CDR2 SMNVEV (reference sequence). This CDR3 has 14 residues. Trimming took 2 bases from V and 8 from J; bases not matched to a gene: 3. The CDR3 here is CASSLLAGVDIQYF. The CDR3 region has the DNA TGTGCCAGCAGTTTACTAGCGGGAGTGGACATTCAGTACTTC.

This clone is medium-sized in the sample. DNA for the CDR3: TGTGCCAGCTCACCCCTCACCACAGATACGCAGTATTTT. Amino acids: CASSPLTTDTQYF. J is TRBJ2-3 and V is TRBV18; D uncertain. Germline CDR1 reads KGHSH; CDR2 reads LQKENI. This CDR3 spans 13 amino acids. Trimming removed 3 bases from V and 2 bases from J, with 6 bases in between. Full variable domain (missing parts from reference TRBV18 and TRBJ2-3): NAGVMQNPRHLVRRRGQEARLRCSPMKGHSHVYWYRQLPEEGLKFMVYLQKENIIDESGMPKERFSAEFPKEGPSILRIQQVVRGDSAAYFCASSPLTTDTQYFGPGTRLTVL.

Here the CDR3 DNA reads TGTGCTATTGGAGGGAACTATGGCTACACCTTC. Protein sequence: CAIGGNYGYTF. The chain is built from TRBV7-9 and TRBJ1-2; D is ambiguous. Looked up from germline, CDR1 is SEHNR and CDR2 is FQNEAQ (reference sequence). This CDR3 has 11 amino acids.

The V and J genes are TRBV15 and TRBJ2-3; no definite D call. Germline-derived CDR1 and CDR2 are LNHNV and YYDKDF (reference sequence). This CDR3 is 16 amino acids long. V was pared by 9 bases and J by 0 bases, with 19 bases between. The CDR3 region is CATRITGRSSTDTQYF. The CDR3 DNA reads TGTGCCACTAGAATTACCGGGCGGTCTAGCACAGATACGCAGTATTTT.

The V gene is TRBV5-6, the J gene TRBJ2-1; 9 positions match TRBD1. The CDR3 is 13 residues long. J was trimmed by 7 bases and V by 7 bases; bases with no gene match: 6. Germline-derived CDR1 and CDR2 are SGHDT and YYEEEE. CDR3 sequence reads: CASRWTGANEQFF. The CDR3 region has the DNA TGTGCCAGCCGATGGACAGGGGCAAATGAGCAGTTCTTC.

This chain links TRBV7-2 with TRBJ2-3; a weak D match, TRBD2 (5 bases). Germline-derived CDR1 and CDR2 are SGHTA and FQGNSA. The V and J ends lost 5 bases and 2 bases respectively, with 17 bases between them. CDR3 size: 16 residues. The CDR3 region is CASSDLATRYTDTQYF. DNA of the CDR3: TGTGCCAGCAGCGACCTAGCAACCCGCTACACAGATACGCAGTATTTT. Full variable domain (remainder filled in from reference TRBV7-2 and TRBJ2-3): GAGVSQSPSNKVTEKGKDVELRCDPISGHTALYWYRQSLGQGLEFLIYFQGNSAPDKSGLPSDRFSAERTGGSVSTLTIQRTQQEDSAVYLCASSDLATRYTDTQYFGPGTRLTVL.

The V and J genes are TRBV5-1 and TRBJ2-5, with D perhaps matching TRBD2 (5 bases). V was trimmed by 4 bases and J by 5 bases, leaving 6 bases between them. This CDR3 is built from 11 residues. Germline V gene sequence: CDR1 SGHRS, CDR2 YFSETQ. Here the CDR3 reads CASSPGETQYF. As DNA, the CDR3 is TGCGCCAGCAGCCCGGGGGAGACCCAGTACTTC.

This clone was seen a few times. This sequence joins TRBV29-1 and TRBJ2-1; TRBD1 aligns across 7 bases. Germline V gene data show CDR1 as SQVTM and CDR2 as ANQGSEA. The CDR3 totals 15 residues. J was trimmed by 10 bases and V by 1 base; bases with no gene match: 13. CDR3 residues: CSVEVPGQLRREQFF. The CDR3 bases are TGCAGCGTTGAAGTACCGGGACAGCTGAGGAGGGAGCAGTTCTTC.

The CDR3 spells CASSQGLTSGQETQYF. Here the CDR3 DNA reads TGCGCCAGCAGCCAAGGTTTGACTAGCGGGCAAGAGACCCAGTACTTC. The chain combines TRBV4-1 with TRBJ2-5; TRBD2 agrees at 10 bases. J lost 2 bases, V lost 1 base, and 4 bases had no gene match. This CDR3 comprises 16 residues. Germline V lookup: CDR1 MGHRA, CDR2 YSYEKL.

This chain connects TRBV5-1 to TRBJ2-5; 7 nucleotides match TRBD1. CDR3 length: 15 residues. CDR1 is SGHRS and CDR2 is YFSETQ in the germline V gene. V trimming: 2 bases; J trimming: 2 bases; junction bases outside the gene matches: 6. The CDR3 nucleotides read TGCGCCAGCAGCTTCGGACAGGACCAACAAGAGACCCAGTACTTC. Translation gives CASSFGQDQQETQYF.

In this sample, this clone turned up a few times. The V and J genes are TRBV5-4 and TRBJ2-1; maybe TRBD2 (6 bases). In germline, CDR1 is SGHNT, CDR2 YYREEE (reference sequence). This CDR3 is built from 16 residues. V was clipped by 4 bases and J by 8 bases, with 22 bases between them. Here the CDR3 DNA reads TGTGCCAGCAGCATTCACAGACTAGGGGTTCGAGATGAGCAGTTCTTC. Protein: CASSIHRLGVRDEQFF.

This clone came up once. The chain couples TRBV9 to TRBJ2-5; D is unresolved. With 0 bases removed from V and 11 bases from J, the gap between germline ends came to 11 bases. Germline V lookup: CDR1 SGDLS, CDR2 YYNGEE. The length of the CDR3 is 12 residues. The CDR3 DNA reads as TGTGCCAGCAGCGTAGGTGGTAGCCCTCAGTACTTC. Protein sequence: CASSVGGSPQYF.